The next 25 T cell receptor beta chains were all read from a single sample in a study of blood T cell repertoires in COVID-19. This table comes from immunoSEQ multiplex PCR, and its TCRdb copy is limited to in-frame clones, with some not included. The sample contains under 350,000 clones, roughly 85% of which appear only once. The sample comprised peripheral blood. Every receptor here comes from a human donor in a cohort sampled during active COVID-19.

The genes are TRBV6-1 and TRBJ1-2, with D possibly TRBD1 on 5 matching bases. CDR1 and CDR2 (germline): MNHNS, SASEGT. CDR3 size: 14 residues. The V and J ends lost 1 base and 10 bases respectively, with 16 bases between them. CDR3: CASSEGVPGTLYTF. The CDR3 DNA sequence: TGTGCCAGCAGTGAAGGGGTCCCAGGGACTCTCTACACCTTC.

The chain links TRBV20-1 to TRBJ2-7; no firm D call. The V gene's germline CDR1 is DFQATT and CDR2 SNEGSKA (reference sequence). The CDR3 extends over 11 amino acids. V gave up 5 bases and J gave up 0 bases, with 5 bases separating them. CDR3 coding DNA: TGCAGTGCTCCCTACTCCTACGAGCAGTACTTC. It translates to CSAPYSYEQYF.

The chain links TRBV25-1 to TRBJ1-4; no clear D gene. Germline CDR1 MGHDK, CDR2 SYGVNS. This CDR3 comprises 14 residues. V gave up 7 bases and J gave up 4 bases, with 13 bases separating them. DNA for the CDR3: TGTGCCAGCACCAAAGGGAGTAGTAATGAAAAACTGTTTTTT. It yields the protein CASTKGSSNEKLFF.

V and J are TRBV19 and TRBJ1-4, with D unclear. The germline V gene has CDR1 LNHDA and CDR2 SQIVND (reference sequence). Trimming removed 8 bases from V and 2 bases from J, with 15 bases in between. The CDR3 runs 15 residues. The CDR3 DNA is TGTGCCAGTTCGAAGGCTGGAGTGACTAATGAAAAACTGTTTTTT. This codes for CASSKAGVTNEKLFF. Looking up the rest from reference TRBV19 and TRBJ1-4 gives the full variable domain: DGGITQSPKYLFRKEGQNVTLSCEQNLNHDAMYWYRQDPGQGLRLIYYSQIVNDFQKGDIAEGYSVSREKKESFPLTVTSAQKNPTAFYLCASSKAGVTNEKLFFGSGTQLSVL.

The chain links TRBV10-1 to TRBJ2-7; tentative D call: TRBD1 (6 bases). Germline CDR1 WNHNN, CDR2 SYGVQD (reference sequence). The CDR3 spans 13 residues. Trimming took off 11 bases at V and 9 bases at J, with 23 bases between the two ends. The CDR3 coding sequence is TGCGCCGGGAGACAGGAGATGGAATGTTGGCAGTACTTC. Amino acid sequence: CAGRQEMECWQYF.

V gene TRBV15 combines with J gene TRBJ1-2; no definite D call. V was shortened by 5 bases and J by 8 bases, with 12 bases between the two germline ends. This CDR3 has 12 amino acids. In germline, CDR1 is LNHNV, CDR2 YYDKDF (reference sequence). CDR3 loop: CATSPGLGGYTF. DNA for the CDR3: TGTGCCACCAGCCCAGGCCTTGGAGGCTACACCTTC.

V gene TRBV6-6 combines with J gene TRBJ1-1, with D tentatively TRBD1 (5 bases). Trimming cost V 9 bases and J 1 base, with 15 bases left between them. The CDR3 loop spans 14 amino acids. Germline values: CDR1 MNHNY, CDR2 SVGAGI (reference sequence). This chain's CDR3 is CASLGAGQNTEAFF. CDR3 nucleotide sequence: TGTGCCAGTCTTGGGGCGGGGCAGAACACTGAAGCTTTCTTT.

The chain carries TRBV3-1 (or the pseudogene TRBV3-2) and TRBJ2-3; 9 positions agree with TRBD2. Unmatched junction bases numbered 9, after V lost 6 bases and J lost 2 bases. From germline, CDR1 is LGHDT and CDR2 YNNKEL (reference sequence). The CDR3 loop spans 16 amino acids. The CDR3 protein is CASSPLAGAITDTQYF. CDR3 sequence (DNA): TGTGCCAGCAGTCCCTTAGCGGGGGCGATCACAGATACGCAGTATTTT.

The chain links TRBV6-4 to TRBJ2-1; TRBD1 is a possible D gene (6 bases). Deletions cut 5 bases from V and 5 bases from J, with 10 bases between. The CDR3 covers 13 residues. Germline V gene data show CDR1 as MRHNA and CDR2 as SNTAGT. The CDR3 DNA is TGTGCCAGCAGTCCAACAGGGAACAATGAGCAGTTCTTC. Its translation: CASSPTGNNEQFF.

V usage is TRBV6-2 or TRBV6-3 and J usage is TRBJ1-2; 8 bases map to TRBD1. The trim removed 5 bases at V and 7 bases at J, leaving 9 bases unmatched. The length of the CDR3 is 14 residues. CDR1 MNHEY and CDR2 SVGEGT come from the germline V gene. This CDR3 reads CASSPRGQSGGYTF. The CDR3 DNA follows: TGTGCCAGCAGTCCCAGGGGGCAATCTGGTGGCTACACCTTC.

J is TRBJ2-1 and V is TRBV2; D gene ambiguous. CDR1 and CDR2 (germline): SNHLY, FYNNEI. The CDR3 consists of 10 residues. The V end was cut by 7 bases, the J end by 8 bases, with 6 bases between. The CDR3 DNA follows: TGTGCCAGCAAATCGGATGAGCAGTTCTTC. Its protein is CASKSDEQFF.

As DNA, the CDR3 is TGTGCCAGCAGCCCACCCCAGGATGGAAACACCATATATTTT. The encoded protein is CASSPPQDGNTIYF. V usage is TRBV4-2 and J usage is TRBJ1-3; D remains ambiguous. From germline, CDR1 is LGHNA and CDR2 YNFKEQ. The CDR3 sequence is 14 residues long. V was clipped by 4 bases and J by 3 bases, with 10 bases between them.

V and J are TRBV5-4 and TRBJ1-2; a weak D match, TRBD1 (5 bases). V lost 3 bases, J lost 10 bases, and 13 bases lay in between. CDR3 length: 12 amino acids. Germline lookup yields CDR1 SGHNT and CDR2 YYREEE (reference sequence). In nucleotides, the CDR3 is TGTGCCAGCAGCTCGAGGACACCTAACTACACCTTC. It specifies CASSSRTPNYTF.

V gene TRBV12-3 or TRBV12-4 combines with J gene TRBJ2-7; D unclear. Deletions cut 2 bases from V and 1 base from J, with 3 bases between. The CDR3 sequence is 12 residues long. The CDR3 reads CASSLRSYEQYF. In DNA form, the CDR3 reads TGTGCCAGCAGTTTACGGTCCTACGAGCAGTACTTC.

The rearrangement uses TRBV3-1 (or the pseudogene TRBV3-2) and TRBJ2-2; 12 nucleotides align to TRBD2. CDR1 and CDR2 from the germline V gene are LGHDT and YNNKEL (reference sequence). Losses at the gene ends were 7 bases for V and 7 bases for J; bases not matched to a gene: 4. The CDR3 loop spans 14 amino acids. As DNA, the CDR3 is TGTGCCAGCAACCTAGCGGGGGGGCACGGGGAGCTGTTTTTT. Amino acid sequence: CASNLAGGHGELFF.

The chain combines TRBV28 with TRBJ1-1, with D unresolved. There are 11 residues in the CDR3. The ends were cut back, 3 bases at V and 10 bases at J, with 9 bases in the middle. CDR1 and CDR2 from the germline V gene are MDHEN and SYDVKM. The CDR3 nucleotides read TGTGCCAGCAGTTTGAGATACGGAGCTTTCTTT. Protein: CASSLRYGAFF.

V is TRBV7-9 and J is TRBJ1-5; 11 bases map to TRBD1. The CDR3 is 17 amino acids. Germline V CDR1 and CDR2: SEHNR, FQNEAQ (reference sequence). V was pared by 1 base and J by 6 bases, with 8 bases of the junction left unmatched. Here the CDR3 reads CASSLVSGTGGSQPQHF. The CDR3 coding sequence is TGTGCCAGCAGCTTAGTTTCCGGGACAGGGGGGAGTCAGCCCCAGCATTTT.

Of note for this clone: Different DNA sequences within this sample yield the same CDR3. The CDR3: CASSPGGHGYTF. CDR3 nucleotide sequence: TGTGCCAGCAGCCCCGGGGGGCATGGCTACACCTTC. This rearrangement joins TRBV5-6 to TRBJ1-2, with D possibly matching TRBD1 (6 bases). The germline CDR1 and CDR2 sequences are SGHDT and YYEEEE. Trimming cost V 4 bases and J 6 bases, with 10 bases left between them. This CDR3 comprises 12 residues.

For this clone: At one end, the junction sequence differs from germline, possibly due to a read error. V gene TRBV5-1 combines with J gene TRBJ1-5, with no clear D. This CDR3 has 10 residues. From germline, CDR1 is SGHRS and CDR2 YFSETQ. This CDR3 is CASSRPAQDF. CDR3 DNA: TGCGCCAGCAGCCGTCCGGCCCAGGATTTT.

The CDR3 coding sequence is TGTGCCGCCGGGGGGGGAAATCAGCCCCAGCATTTT. This gives the protein CAAGGGNQPQHF. The chain couples TRBV10-3 to TRBJ1-5; D might be TRBD1 (5 bases). The CDR3 sequence is 12 residues long. Germline CDR1 ENHRY, CDR2 SYGVKD. Between the trimmed V and J ends, which lost 11 bases and 4 bases, there was a span of 12 bases.

This clone was counted a few times. The chain recombines TRBV5-1 with TRBJ2-2; D perhaps matches TRBD2 (6 bases). V lost 1 base and J lost 1, with 8 bases in between. This CDR3 is built from 15 residues. Germline lookup yields CDR1 SGHRS and CDR2 YFSETQ. CDR3 protein: CASSLWGENTGELFF. The CDR3 coding sequence is TGCGCCAGCAGCTTGTGGGGGGAGAACACCGGGGAGCTGTTTTTT.

The chain joins TRBV5-6 to TRBJ2-2; D is perhaps TRBD2 (6 bases). V gave up 0 bases and J gave up 3 bases, with 9 bases separating them. The CDR3 has 15 amino acids. CDR1 is SGHDT and CDR2 is YYEEEE in the germline V gene. The CDR3 DNA is TGTGCCAGCAGCTTGGGTCCGGGGGACACCGGGGAGCTGTTTTTT. Protein product: CASSLGPGDTGELFF.

The rearrangement links TRBV5-3 to TRBJ2-7; 8 bases fit TRBD1. TRBV5-3 counts as an open reading frame of uncertain function. CDR3 length: 15 residues. V trimming: 3 bases; J trimming: 0 bases; junction bases outside the gene matches: 5. The CDR3 protein is CARSSDRDSSYEQYF. The CDR3 DNA follows: TGTGCCAGAAGCTCGGACAGGGATAGCTCCTACGAGCAGTACTTC.

The gene calls are TRBV7-2 and TRBJ1-2, with unresolved D. The CDR3 loop spans 13 amino acids. With 2 bases removed from V and 1 base from J, the gap between germline ends came to 5 bases. CDR1 SGHTA and CDR2 FQGNSA come from the germline V gene. CDR3 sequence reads: CASSLSRNYGYTF. The CDR3, as DNA: TGTGCCAGCAGCTTATCGCGTAACTATGGCTACACCTTC.

The gene calls are TRBV10-2 and TRBJ2-7; 9 bases map to TRBD2. This CDR3 comprises 15 residues. Germline CDR1 is WSHSY and CDR2 is SAAADI. V shed 6 bases and J 0 bases; nucleotides not matched to a gene: 6. The CDR3 nucleotides are TGCGCCAGCAGCGACCTAGCGGGGTCCTCCTACGAGCAGTACTTC. The encoded protein is CASSDLAGSSYEQYF.